This T cell receptor beta chain stems from a study of cytomegalovirus exposure and HLA in healthy donors. Overall study findings and caveats: Investigators reported 150 to 200 TCR beta chains as tied to cytomegalovirus.

The assay was immunoSEQ multiplex PCR, and TCRdb's table has in-frame clones only and misses some. The sample lists 110,000 to 150,000 clones; 86% were seen once. The CDR3 extends over 12 amino acids. Germline loops: CDR1 MNHEY, CDR2 SVGAGI. Trimming stripped 6 bases from V and 3 bases from J, with 9 bases between. This clone was recorded only once. Its antigen remains unknown. The chain combines TRBV6-5 with TRBJ2-7; perhaps TRBD2 as D (5 bases). The origin of this receptor is a man aged 18 to 29 in good health and CMV-seronegative. Sequencing was performed on PBMCs. CDR3 bases: TGTGCCAGCAGCCGTACTAGCTACGAGCAGTACTTC. Amino acid sequence: CASSRTSYEQYF.